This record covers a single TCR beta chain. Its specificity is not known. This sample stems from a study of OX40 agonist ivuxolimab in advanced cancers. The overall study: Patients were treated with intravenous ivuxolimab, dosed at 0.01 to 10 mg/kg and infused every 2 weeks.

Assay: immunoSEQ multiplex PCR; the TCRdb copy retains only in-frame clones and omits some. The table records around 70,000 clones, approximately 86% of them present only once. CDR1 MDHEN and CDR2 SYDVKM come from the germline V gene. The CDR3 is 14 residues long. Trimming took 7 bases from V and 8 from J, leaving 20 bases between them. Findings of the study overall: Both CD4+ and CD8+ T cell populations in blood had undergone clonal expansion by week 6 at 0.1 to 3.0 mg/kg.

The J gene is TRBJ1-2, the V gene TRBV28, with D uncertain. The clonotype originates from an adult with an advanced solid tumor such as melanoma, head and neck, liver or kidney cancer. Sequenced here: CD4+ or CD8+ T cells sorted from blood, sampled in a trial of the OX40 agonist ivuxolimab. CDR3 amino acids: CASTVSKGVRGYTF. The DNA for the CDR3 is TGTGCCAGCACTGTATCTAAAGGAGTTAGAGGCTACACCTTC.